Listed here are 27 T cell receptor beta chains from one sample, sequenced in a study of T cells after yellow fever vaccination. MiXCR was run by TCRdb on the 5' RACE reads, yielding one entry per CDR3 protein. The repertoire includes a few hundred thousand distinct CDR3 sequences, approximately 8% of them detected once, and 17% sits in the top ten. Sequenced material: PBMCs, taken 45 days after the first yellow fever vaccination. Source of these receptors: a man younger than 30 who received the YFV17D yellow fever vaccine.

The CDR3 DNA reads TGCGCCAGCAGTCAGGCCGGGACTTCCCGGGCAATGAACACTGAAGCTTTCTTT. Protein sequence: CASSQAGTSRAMNTEAFF. J is TRBJ1-1 and V is TRBV5-1, with D perhaps TRBD1 (5 bases). Looked up from germline, CDR1 is SGHRS and CDR2 is YFSETQ. Trimming took 5 bases from V and 0 from J, leaving 23 bases between them. The CDR3 runs to 18 residues.

This clonotype was observed many times. This chain uses TRBV29-1 with TRBJ2-2, with D possibly being TRBD1 (5 bases). There are 13 residues in the CDR3. Deletions cut 1 base from V and 2 bases from J, with 5 bases between. CDR1 is SQVTM and CDR2 is ANQGSEA in the germline V gene. The CDR3 loop reads CSVEGGNTGELFF. The CDR3, as DNA: TGCAGCGTTGAAGGGGGCAACACCGGGGAGCTGTTTTTT.

This clonotype was observed a few times. The chain recombines TRBV29-1 with TRBJ2-5; perhaps TRBD2 as D (6 bases). The V gene lost 1 base and the J gene lost 1 base, with 25 bases spanning the gap. CDR3 length: 19 residues. Germline loops: CDR1 SQVTM, CDR2 ANQGSEA. The CDR3 DNA sequence: TGCAGCGTTGAAGGGGCGATGGGGATGGTTCCCGGGAGCCAAGAGACCCAGTACTTC. This encodes CSVEGAMGMVPGSQETQYF.

V gene TRBV29-1 combines with J gene TRBJ2-3; D uncertain. CDR3 length: 13 residues. In germline, CDR1 is SQVTM, CDR2 ANQGSEA. Trimming shortened V by 2 bases and J by 5 bases, and 11 bases separated the two germline ends. CDR3 nucleotides: TGCAGCGTTGAACGGGTATCAGGAGATACGCAGTATTTT. It translates to CSVERVSGDTQYF.

This rearrangement joins TRBV11-2 to TRBJ2-1; 12 bases line up with TRBD2. This CDR3 comprises 18 residues. Unmatched junction bases numbered 12, after V lost 7 bases and J lost 2 bases. Looked up from germline, CDR1 is SGHAT and CDR2 is FQNNGV. CDR3 region: CASTPGGGLAGTYNEQFF. The CDR3 DNA is TGTGCCAGCACCCCCGGAGGTGGACTAGCGGGGACCTACAATGAGCAGTTCTTC.

This clonotype was seen many times. The chain employs TRBV7-3 and TRBJ1-3; 8 bases are shared with TRBD1. The CDR3 totals 15 residues. After removal of 4 bases from V and 1 base from J, the junction contained 3 bases not matched to a gene. CDR1 is SGHTA and CDR2 is FQGTGA in the germline V gene. The CDR3 sequence: CASSSTGGSGNTIYF. As DNA, the CDR3 is TGTGCCAGCAGCTCAACAGGGGGATCTGGAAACACCATATATTTT. Full variable domain (remainder filled in from reference TRBV7-3 and TRBJ1-3): GAGVSQTPSNKVTEKGKYVELRCDPISGHTALYWYRQSLGQGPEFLIYFQGTGAADDSGLPNDRFFAVRPEGSVSTLKIQRTERGDSAVYLCASSSTGGSGNTIYFGEGSWLTVV.

The V and J genes are TRBV4-1 and TRBJ2-7; either TRBD1 or TRBD2 may fit D (5 bases each). V was clipped by 3 bases and J by 5 bases, with 26 bases between them. CDR1 and CDR2 from the germline V gene are MGHRA and YSYEKL. The CDR3 sequence is 18 residues long. DNA for the CDR3: TGCGCCAGCAGCCACGCCCCCTTGACCGGGTTTGGGACCCACGAGCAGTACTTC. The encoded protein is CASSHAPLTGFGTHEQYF.

A few counts support this clonotype. One end of the junction varies from germline; a read error may be responsible. The DNA of the CDR3 is TGCAGTGCTAAAGGGGTTGGCAGGGGGTTTTTGAACACTGAAGTTTTCTTT. Its protein product is CSAKGVGRGFLNTEVFF. The genes are TRBV20-1 and TRBJ1-1; 7 positions agree with TRBD1. CDR3 length equals 17 residues. Germline CDR1 and CDR2: DFQATT and SNEGSKA (reference sequence).

This clonotype was seen only a few times. The V and J genes are TRBV20-1 and TRBJ2-1; D remains unclear. The CDR3 has 13 amino acids. Germline V gives CDR1 DFQATT, CDR2 SNEGSKA (reference sequence). V was clipped by 6 bases and J by 5 bases, with 14 bases between them. Here the CDR3 DNA reads TGCAGTGCACCCTTCGACGGCCACAATGAGCAGTTCTTC. Protein sequence: CSAPFDGHNEQFF.

This clonotype was observed a few times. The J gene is TRBJ2-1, the V gene TRBV7-8; the D is unclear. V was trimmed by 2 bases and J by 8 bases, leaving 13 bases between them. The CDR3 extends over 14 amino acids. Germline values: CDR1 SGHVS, CDR2 FQNEAQ. The CDR3, as DNA: TGTGCCAGCAGCTTATTGGGTAGGGTCGATGAGCAGTTCTTC. This translates into CASSLLGRVDEQFF.

This clonotype has only a few counts. V usage is TRBV5-4 and J usage is TRBJ2-5; possible D gene TRBD2, 6 bases. The germline V and J ends were trimmed by 0 bases and 5 bases, with 14 bases remaining between them. Germline values: CDR1 SGHNT, CDR2 YYREEE (reference sequence). The CDR3 is 15 residues long. CDR3 amino acids: CASSLVQGGGETQYF. As DNA, the CDR3 is TGTGCCAGCAGCTTGGTTCAGGGAGGCGGGGAGACCCAGTACTTC.

This clonotype occurred a few times. This chain links TRBV7-9 with TRBJ2-7, with no clear D. The length of the CDR3 is 11 residues. The germline V and J ends were trimmed by 3 bases and 5 bases, with 5 bases remaining between them. Germline V CDR1 and CDR2: SEHNR, FQNEAQ (reference sequence). The CDR3 spells CASSFHDEQYV. The CDR3, as DNA: TGTGCCAGCAGCTTTCACGACGAGCAGTACGTC.

In this sample, this clonotype turned up many times. This chain links TRBV2 with TRBJ1-5; D might be TRBD1 (5 bases). This CDR3 contains 15 residues. The germline V gene encodes CDR1 SNHLY and CDR2 FYNNEI. V lost 7 bases, J lost 4 bases, and 17 bases lay in between. The CDR3: CASIISTDPNQPQHF. The CDR3 coding sequence is TGTGCCAGCATAATTTCGACAGACCCGAATCAGCCCCAGCATTTT. The full variable domain, rest sourced from reference TRBV2 and TRBJ1-5, is EPEVTQTPSHQVTQMGQEVILRCVPISNHLYFYWYRQILGQKVEFLVSFYNNEISEKSEIFDDQFSVERPDGSNFTLKIRSTKLEDSAMYFCASIISTDPNQPQHFGDGTRLSIL.

The gene calls are TRBV12-3 or TRBV12-4 and TRBJ1-2; D gene unclear. The CDR3 runs 15 residues. Between the trimmed V and J ends, which lost 6 bases and 4 bases, there was a span of 18 bases. CDR3 protein: CASSHQDGPFYGYTF. The CDR3 nucleotides read TGTGCCAGCAGCCACCAGGACGGACCATTCTATGGCTACACCTTC.

The V call is TRBV6-2 or TRBV6-3, the J call TRBJ1-2; D gene ambiguous. CDR1 and CDR2 from the germline V gene are MNHEY and SVGEGT. V was cut by 10 bases and J by 4 bases, with 10 bases left in between. The CDR3 extends over 11 amino acids. The CDR3, as DNA: TGTGCCACCGCCGACACCTATGGCTACACCTTC. Its protein is CATADTYGYTF.

This clonotype showed up many times. The chain is built from TRBV7-6 and TRBJ2-7, with D possibly being TRBD1 (6 bases). Per germline, CDR1 SGHVS and CDR2 FNYEAQ. This CDR3 is 13 amino acids long. Deletions cut 4 bases from V and 3 bases from J, with 10 bases between. As DNA, the CDR3 is TGTGCCAGCAGCTCATACAGGGACTACGAGCAGTACTTC. As protein: CASSSYRDYEQYF.

At least ten counts were recorded for this clonotype. The chain carries TRBV12-3 or TRBV12-4 and TRBJ1-2; maybe TRBD1 (6 bases). Trimming took off 10 bases at V and 8 bases at J, with 20 bases between the two ends. This CDR3 region has 13 residues. CDR3 coding DNA: TGTGCCATCCAACAAACAGGGCGGAGGGGCTACACCTTC. Encoded protein: CAIQQTGRRGYTF.

This chain uses TRBV7-6 with TRBJ2-2; D possibly corresponds to TRBD1 (6 bases). This CDR3 is built from 16 residues. The V and J ends lost 0 bases and 3 bases respectively, with 11 bases between them. Germline lookup yields CDR1 SGHVS and CDR2 FNYEAQ. DNA for the CDR3: TGTGCCAGCAGCTTAGCGCGAGGGGGTGACACCGGGGAGCTGTTTTTT. It specifies CASSLARGGDTGELFF.

This clonotype showed up just a few times. V is TRBV9 and J is TRBJ1-1; D remains ambiguous. The CDR3 consists of 13 residues. Germline V lookup: CDR1 SGDLS, CDR2 YYNGEE. V was pared by 0 bases and J by 0 bases, with 3 bases between. Here the CDR3 reads CASSVAVNTEAFF. The CDR3 DNA is TGTGCCAGCAGCGTAGCTGTGAACACTGAAGCTTTCTTT.

In this sample, this clonotype turned up many times. V and J are TRBV6-2 or TRBV6-3 and TRBJ2-1; TRBD1 matches at 9 bases. V lost 5 bases, J lost 10 bases, and 12 bases stayed unmatched. CDR1 and CDR2 (germline): MNHEY, SVGEGT. CDR3 length: 15 residues. CDR3 protein: CASSRGQGGQGEQFF. The CDR3 bases are TGTGCCAGCAGTAGGGGACAGGGCGGACAGGGGGAGCAGTTCTTC.

This clonotype was picked up a small number of times. This rearrangement joins TRBV12-5 to TRBJ2-2, with D tentatively TRBD1 (6 bases). The V end was cut by 0 bases, the J end by 3 bases, with 11 bases between. This CDR3 spans 16 amino acids. Germline V lookup: CDR1 LGHNT, CDR2 FRNRAP. CDR3 bases: TGTGCTAGTGGTTTGGTATTAGGACAGTACACCGGGGAGCTGTTTTTT. Translated, it gives CASGLVLGQYTGELFF.

This clonotype was recorded a few times. The V call is TRBV10-2, the J call TRBJ2-1; the D call may be TRBD1 or TRBD2 (6 bases each). Trimming left V 3 bases short and J 7 bases short, with 13 bases between. This CDR3 has 14 residues. Germline V gene lookup returns CDR1 WSHSY and CDR2 SAAADI. CDR3 loop: CASSEGGMRNEQFF. The CDR3 bases are TGCGCCAGCAGTGAAGGGGGGATGAGGAATGAGCAGTTCTTC.

This clonotype was seen only a few times. This chain joins TRBV4-3 and TRBJ1-1, with TRBD1 as a possible D gene (6 bases). Germline V gives CDR1 LGHNA, CDR2 YSLEER. V lost 3 bases and J 11 bases, leaving 25 bases between the germline ends. The CDR3 is 16 amino acids. The CDR3 region is CASSHSQGRSSLGAFF. The CDR3 DNA is TGCGCCAGCAGCCATTCCCAGGGGAGATCTTCCCTGGGCGCTTTCTTT.

This clonotype has more than one count but fewer than ten. The rearrangement joins TRBV2 to TRBJ2-7; 8 nucleotides line up with TRBD1. The CDR3 loop spans 13 amino acids. CDR1 and CDR2 from the germline V gene are SNHLY and FYNNEI. Trimming took 6 bases from V and 5 from J; bases not matched to a gene: 6. As DNA, the CDR3 is TGTGCCAGCAGACCGCAACAGGGGGACGAGCAGTACTTC. Its translation is CASRPQQGDEQYF. The full variable domain, with the rest looked up from reference TRBV2 and TRBJ2-7, is EPEVTQTPSHQVTQMGQEVILRCVPISNHLYFYWYRQILGQKVEFLVSFYNNEISEKSEIFDDQFSVERPDGSNFTLKIRSTKLEDSAMYFCASRPQQGDEQYFGPGTRLTVT.

This clonotype was found a few times. The chain links TRBV6-5 to TRBJ1-6; the D is unclear. The CDR3 contains 14 residues. CDR1 and CDR2 from the germline V gene are MNHEY and SVGAGI. V lost 4 bases and J 7 bases, leaving 11 bases between the germline ends. CDR3 loop: CASSFGFRNSPLHF. The CDR3 region has the DNA TGTGCCAGCAGTTTTGGGTTTCGGAATTCACCCCTCCACTTT.

This clonotype was detected a few times. The chain uses TRBV5-1 and TRBJ2-3, with D uncertain. CDR1 and CDR2 from the germline V gene are SGHRS and YFSETQ. V dropped 0 bases and J dropped 6 bases, with 14 bases sitting between them. CDR3 length equals 15 residues. CDR3 residues: CASSLGPERADTQYF. The CDR3 DNA is TGCGCCAGCAGCTTGGGACCGGAAAGGGCTGATACGCAGTATTTT.

The genes are TRBV7-9 and TRBJ1-2; a possible D gene is TRBD1 (5 bases). Per the germline V gene, CDR1 is SEHNR and CDR2 is FQNEAQ (reference sequence). The germline V and J ends were trimmed by 6 bases and 4 bases, with 12 bases remaining between them. CDR3 length: 13 amino acids. CDR3 region: CASSRGGSYGYTF. In DNA form, the CDR3 reads TGTGCCAGCAGTCGGGGGGGGAGCTATGGCTACACCTTC.